The source of this TCR beta chain is a study of blood T cell repertoires in COVID-19. In the original analysis: By means of reference gene primer amplification, nucleated cell counts were estimated. TCRdb's table, derived via immunoSEQ multiplex PCR, lists solely in-frame clones and lacks some. D and trimming were read from the DNA, whereas the V and J calls and clone size are those reported in that table. The table shows 300,000 to 400,000 clones, with less than 85% occurring only once. J was trimmed by 11 bases and V by 1 base; bases with no gene match: 2. This CDR3 spans 12 amino acids. Germline V gene lookup returns CDR1 PRHDT and CDR2 FYEKMQ (reference sequence).

This TCR came from a woman aged 30 to 39 who had been exposed to COVID-19. The sample comprised PBMCs or T cells enriched from blood (not recorded which). The chain has TRBV13 and TRBJ2-1; 7 bases agree with TRBD1. CDR3 nucleotides: TGTGCCAGCAGCTTAGACAGGGGACAGCAGTTCTTC. Its translation is CASSLDRGQQFF.